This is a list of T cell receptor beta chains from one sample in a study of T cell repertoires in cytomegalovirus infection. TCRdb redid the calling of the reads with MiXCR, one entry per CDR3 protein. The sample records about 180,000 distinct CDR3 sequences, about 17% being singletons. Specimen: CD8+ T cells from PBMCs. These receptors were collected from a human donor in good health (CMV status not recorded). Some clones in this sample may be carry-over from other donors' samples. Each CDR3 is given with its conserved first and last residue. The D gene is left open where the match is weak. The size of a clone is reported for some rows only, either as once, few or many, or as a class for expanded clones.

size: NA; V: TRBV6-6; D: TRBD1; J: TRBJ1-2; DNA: TGTGCCAGCAGTTACCCGGGACAGGGTAACTATGGCTACACCTTC; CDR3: CASSYPGQGNYGYTF
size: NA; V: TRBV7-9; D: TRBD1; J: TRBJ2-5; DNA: TGTGCCAGCAGCGGGACAGGGGGCAAAGAGACCCAGTACTTC; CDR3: CASSGTGGKETQYF
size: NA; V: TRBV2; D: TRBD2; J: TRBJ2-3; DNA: TGTGCCAGCAGTGAGGGGACTAGCGGGGGAGATACGCAGTATTTT; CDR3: CASSEGTSGGDTQYF
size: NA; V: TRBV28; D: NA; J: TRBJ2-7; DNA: TGTGCCAGCAGTTCGACTAACAGCATGGACGAGCAGTACTTC; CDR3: CASSSTNSMDEQYF
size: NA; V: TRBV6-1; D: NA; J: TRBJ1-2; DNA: TGTGCCAGCAGTGAGCCTGACAGGGGCTACACCTTC; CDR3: CASSEPDRGYTF
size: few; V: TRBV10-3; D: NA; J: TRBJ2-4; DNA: TGTGCCATCAGTGAGAGGGTGGGCGCAAAAAACATTCAGTACTTC; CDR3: CAISERVGAKNIQYF
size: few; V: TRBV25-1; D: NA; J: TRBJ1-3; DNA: TGTGCCAGCACAACAGGGTCTGGAAACACCATATATTTT; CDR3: CASTTGSGNTIYF
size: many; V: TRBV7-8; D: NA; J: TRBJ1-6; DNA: TGTGCCAGCAGCTTGAGGCTGTCGCAGACCCGCTATAATTCACCCCTCCACTTT; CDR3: CASSLRLSQTRYNSPLHF
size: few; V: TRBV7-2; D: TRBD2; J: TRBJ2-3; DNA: TGTGCCAGCAGCTTAAGCGGGGGGGTAATTTGGACAGATACGCAGTATTTT; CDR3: CASSLSGGVIWTDTQYF
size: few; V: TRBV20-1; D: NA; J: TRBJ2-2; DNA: TGCAGTGCTAGAGACCTGACAGGAATGAACACCGGGGAGCTGTTTTTT; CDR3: CSARDLTGMNTGELFF
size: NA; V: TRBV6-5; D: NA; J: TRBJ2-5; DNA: TGTGCCAGCAGTTACTCGACGCAGGTTCTGGGCGAGACCCAGTACTTC; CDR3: CASSYSTQVLGETQYF
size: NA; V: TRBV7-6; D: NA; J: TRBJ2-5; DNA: TGTGCCAGCAGCTTAGGAGGGACGTTTGAGACCCAGTACTTC; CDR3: CASSLGGTFETQYF
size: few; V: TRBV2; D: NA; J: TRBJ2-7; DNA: TGTGCCAGCAGTGACAAGGTGAGGTTTTCCTACGAGCAGTACTTC; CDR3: CASSDKVRFSYEQYF
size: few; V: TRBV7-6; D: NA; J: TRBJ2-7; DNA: TGTGCCAGCAGCTTAGAACAGGGTGGCACCTACGAGCAGTACTTC; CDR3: CASSLEQGGTYEQYF
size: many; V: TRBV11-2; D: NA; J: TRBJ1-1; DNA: TGTGCCAGCAGCTTAGATCCAGGTTATACTGAAGCTTTCTTT; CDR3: CASSLDPGYTEAFF
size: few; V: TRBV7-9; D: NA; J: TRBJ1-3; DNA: TGTGCCAGCAGCTTAGCTGGAAACACCATATATTTT; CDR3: CASSLAGNTIYF
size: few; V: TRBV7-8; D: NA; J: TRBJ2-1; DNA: TGTGCCAGCAGCTTTCGGGGCACAGTAAATGAGCAGTTCTTC; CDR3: CASSFRGTVNEQFF
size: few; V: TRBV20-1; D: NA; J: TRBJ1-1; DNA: TGCAGTGCTACCATCAATTACCTGAACACTGAAGCTTTCTTT; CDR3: CSATINYLNTEAFF
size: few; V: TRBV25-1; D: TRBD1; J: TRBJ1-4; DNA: TGTGCCAGCAGGCTTAGGAGACAGGGGATCTCGGCTAATGAAAAACTGTTTTTT; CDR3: CASRLRRQGISANEKLFF
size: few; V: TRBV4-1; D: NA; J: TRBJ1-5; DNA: TGCGCCAGCAGCCACCGACAGAGTACCAATCAGCCCCAGCATTTT; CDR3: CASSHRQSTNQPQHF
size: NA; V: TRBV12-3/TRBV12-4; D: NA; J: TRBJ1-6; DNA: TGTGCCAGCAGGAAGAAACAGAACCCGAATTCACCCCTCCACTTT; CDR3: CASRKKQNPNSPLHF
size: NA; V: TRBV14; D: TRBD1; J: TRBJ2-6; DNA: TGTGCCAGCAGCCAAGTAGAGGGGGAAACAGGGGGGACCTCTGGGGCCAACGTCCTGACTTTC; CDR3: CASSQVEGETGGTSGANVLTF
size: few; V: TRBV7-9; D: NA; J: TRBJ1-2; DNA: TGTGCCAGCAGCCCACCGGTGCGGGGGTTTGGCTACACCTTC; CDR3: CASSPPVRGFGYTF
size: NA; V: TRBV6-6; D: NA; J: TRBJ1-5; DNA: TGTGCCAGCAGTTACTTTTCGGACTCCCGGTACCAGCCCCAGCATTTT; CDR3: CASSYFSDSRYQPQHF
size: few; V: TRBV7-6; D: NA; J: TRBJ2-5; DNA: TGTGCCAGCAGCTTAGTGATTCTCGGAGAGACCCAGTACTTC; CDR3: CASSLVILGETQYF
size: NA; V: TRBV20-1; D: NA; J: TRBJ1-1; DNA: TGCAGTGCTCTAGAACCTGGGACTGAAGCTTTCTTT; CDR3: CSALEPGTEAFF
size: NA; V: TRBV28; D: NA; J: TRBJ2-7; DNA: TGTGCCAGCAGTTTACCCGGGATTGGTTACGAGCAGTACTTC; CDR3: CASSLPGIGYEQYF
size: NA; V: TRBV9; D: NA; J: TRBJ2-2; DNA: TGTGCCAGCAGTGGTGCAGGGATTGGCACCGGGGAGCTGTTTTTT; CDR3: CASSGAGIGTGELFF
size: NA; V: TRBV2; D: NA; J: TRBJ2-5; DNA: TGTGCCAGCAGTGATCCGGGCCCCTCTCGGGAGACCCAGTACTTC; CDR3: CASSDPGPSRETQYF
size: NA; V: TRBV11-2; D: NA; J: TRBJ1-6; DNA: TGTGCCAGCAGCTTAGATATCCGGGGGTGGAATTCACCCCTCCACTTT; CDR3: CASSLDIRGWNSPLHF
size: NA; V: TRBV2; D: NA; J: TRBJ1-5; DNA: TGTGCCAGCAGCCAAAGGGAGGGCAATCAGCCCCAGCATTTT; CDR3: CASSQREGNQPQHF
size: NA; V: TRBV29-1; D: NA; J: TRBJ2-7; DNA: TGCAGCGTTGACGGCGGTGCCTACGAGCAGTACTTC; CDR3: CSVDGGAYEQYF
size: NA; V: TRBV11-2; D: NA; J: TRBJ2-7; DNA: TGTGCCAGCAGCCTAGATCTAGGTATTAGTTACGAGCAGTACTTC; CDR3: CASSLDLGISYEQYF
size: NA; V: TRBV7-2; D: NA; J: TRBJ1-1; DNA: TGTGCCAGCAGCTGGCCAAACTCGTATACTGAAGCTTTCTTT; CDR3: CASSWPNSYTEAFF
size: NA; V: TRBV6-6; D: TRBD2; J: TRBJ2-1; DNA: TGTGCCAGCACTAGCGCCCTAGCGGGGAGCCACAATGAGCAGTTCTTC; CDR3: CASTSALAGSHNEQFF
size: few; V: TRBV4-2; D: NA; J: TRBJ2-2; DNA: TGTGCCAGCAGCCAAGGGACAGTGGACACCGGGGAGCTGTTTTTT; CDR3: CASSQGTVDTGELFF
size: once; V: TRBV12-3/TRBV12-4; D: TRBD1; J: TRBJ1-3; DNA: TGTGCCAGCACCCGGACAGGCCGGATAGGAAACACCATATATTTT; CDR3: CASTRTGRIGNTIYF
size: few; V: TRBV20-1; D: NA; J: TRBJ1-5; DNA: TGCAGTGCTAGTTCAAGGTCGGGGGGCAAGCAGCCCCAGCATTTT; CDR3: CSASSRSGGKQPQHF
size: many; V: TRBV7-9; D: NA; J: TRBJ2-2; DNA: TGTGCCAGCAGCTCCGGAGGAGGGCGGACCGGGGAGCTGTTTTTT; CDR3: CASSSGGGRTGELFF
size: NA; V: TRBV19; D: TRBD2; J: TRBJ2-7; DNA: TGTGCCAGTAGTATAGAACTAGCGGCGGATTACGAGCAGTACTTC; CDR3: CASSIELAADYEQYF
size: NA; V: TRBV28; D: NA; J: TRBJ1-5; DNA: TGTGCCAGCTCTACAGGGAAGCCCCAGCATTTT; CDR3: CASSTGKPQHF
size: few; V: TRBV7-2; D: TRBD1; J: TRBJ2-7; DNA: TGTGCCAGCAGCCGTCTCGCTCAGACAGGGGTGGACGAGCAGTACTTC; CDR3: CASSRLAQTGVDEQYF
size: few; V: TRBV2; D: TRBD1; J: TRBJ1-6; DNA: TGTGCCACTTCAATGAGCGCCGGGACAGGGAGGTTTCGGTTTTCACCCCTCCACTTT; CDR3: CATSMSAGTGRFRFSPLHF
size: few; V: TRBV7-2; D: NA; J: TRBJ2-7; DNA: TGTGCCAGCAGCTCAAAACATTACTCTGGCTTGGGGCAGTACTTC; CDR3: CASSSKHYSGLGQYF
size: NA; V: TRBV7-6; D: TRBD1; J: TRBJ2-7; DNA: TGTGCCAGCAGCTTAGAAGTCGGGACAGGGAGCTCCTACGAGCAGTACTTC; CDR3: CASSLEVGTGSSYEQYF
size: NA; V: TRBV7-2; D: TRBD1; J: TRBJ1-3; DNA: TGTGCCAGCAGCTTTGGTCAGGGGGCCTTCTCTGGAAACACCATATATTTT; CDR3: CASSFGQGAFSGNTIYF
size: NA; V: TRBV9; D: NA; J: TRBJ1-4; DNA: TGTGCCAGCAGCGACCGTAGAAATGAAAAACTGTTTTTT; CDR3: CASSDRRNEKLFF
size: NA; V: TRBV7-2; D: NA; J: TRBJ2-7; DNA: TGTGCCAGCAGCCCAAGGGGCAGGGATTTCTCCTACGAGCAGTACTTC; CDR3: CASSPRGRDFSYEQYF
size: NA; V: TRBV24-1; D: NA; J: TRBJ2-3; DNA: TGTGCCACCAGAAGCATCGGCACAGATACGCAGTATTTT; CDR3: CATRSIGTDTQYF
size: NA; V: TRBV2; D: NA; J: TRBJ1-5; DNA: TGTGCCAGCAGTGGGGCGGAGACGGGTCAGCCCCAGCATTTT; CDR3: CASSGAETGQPQHF
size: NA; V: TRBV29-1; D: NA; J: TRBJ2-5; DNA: TGCAGCGTTGAAGATCGCGAAACAGGAACCCAAGAGACCCAGTACTTC; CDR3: CSVEDRETGTQETQYF
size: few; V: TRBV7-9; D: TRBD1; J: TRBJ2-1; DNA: TGTGCCAGCACCCTCCCCGGACAGGGGTCCTACAATGAGCAGTTCTTC; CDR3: CASTLPGQGSYNEQFF
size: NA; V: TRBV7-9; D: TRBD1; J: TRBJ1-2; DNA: TGTGCCAGCAGCGCGACAGGGGGCGACGGCTATGGCTACACCTTC; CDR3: CASSATGGDGYGYTF
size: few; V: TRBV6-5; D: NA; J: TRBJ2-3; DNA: TGTGCCAGCAGCCCCTTTCCGACGGATACGCAGTATTTT; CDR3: CASSPFPTDTQYF